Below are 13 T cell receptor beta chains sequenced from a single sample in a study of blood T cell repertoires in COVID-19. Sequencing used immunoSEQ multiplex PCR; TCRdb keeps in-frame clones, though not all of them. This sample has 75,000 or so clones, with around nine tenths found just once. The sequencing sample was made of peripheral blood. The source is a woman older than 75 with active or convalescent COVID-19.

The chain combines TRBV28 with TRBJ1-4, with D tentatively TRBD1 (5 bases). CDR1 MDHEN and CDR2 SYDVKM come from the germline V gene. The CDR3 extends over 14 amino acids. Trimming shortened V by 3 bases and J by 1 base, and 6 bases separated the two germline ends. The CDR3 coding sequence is TGTGCCAGCAGTTTGGGGGGAACTAATGAAAAACTGTTTTTT. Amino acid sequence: CASSLGGTNEKLFF. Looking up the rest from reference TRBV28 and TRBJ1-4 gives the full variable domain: DVKVTQSSRYLVKRTGEKVFLECVQDMDHENMFWYRQDPGLGLRLIYFSYDVKMKEKGDIPEGYSVSREKKERFSLILESASTNQTSMYLCASSLGGTNEKLFFGSGTQLSVL.

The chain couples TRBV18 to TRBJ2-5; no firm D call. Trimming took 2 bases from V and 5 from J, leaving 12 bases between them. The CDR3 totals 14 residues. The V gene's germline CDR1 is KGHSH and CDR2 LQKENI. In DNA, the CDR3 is TGTGCCAGCTCACCAGCTTATGCGCGGGAGACCCAGTACTTC. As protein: CASSPAYARETQYF.

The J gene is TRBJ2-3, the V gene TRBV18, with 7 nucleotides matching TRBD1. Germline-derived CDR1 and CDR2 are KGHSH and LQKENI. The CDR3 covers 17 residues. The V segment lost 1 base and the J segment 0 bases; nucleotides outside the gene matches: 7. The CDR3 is CASSPRAGGQSTDTQYF. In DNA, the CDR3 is TGTGCCAGCTCACCACGTGCTGGGGGACAGAGCACAGATACGCAGTATTTT.

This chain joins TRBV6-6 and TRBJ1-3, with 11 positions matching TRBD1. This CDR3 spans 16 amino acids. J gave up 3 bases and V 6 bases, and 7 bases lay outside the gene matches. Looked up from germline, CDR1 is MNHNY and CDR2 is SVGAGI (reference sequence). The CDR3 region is CASSQGQGVFGNTIYF. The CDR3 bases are TGTGCCAGCAGCCAGGGACAGGGGGTCTTTGGAAACACCATATATTTT.

The CDR3 sequence is CASSLRRAAYNSPLHF. The DNA for the CDR3 is TGTGCCAGCAGTTTACGCAGGGCCGCCTATAATTCACCCCTCCACTTT. This chain joins TRBV27 and TRBJ1-6; D might be TRBD1 (5 bases). CDR3 size: 16 residues. Germline CDR1 MNHEY, CDR2 SMNVEV (reference sequence). With 2 bases removed from V and 2 bases from J, the gap between germline ends came to 10 bases.

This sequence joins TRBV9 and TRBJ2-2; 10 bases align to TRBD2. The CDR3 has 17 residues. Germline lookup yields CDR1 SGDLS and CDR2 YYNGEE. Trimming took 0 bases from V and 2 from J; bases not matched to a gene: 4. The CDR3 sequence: CASSVGASGGNTGELFF. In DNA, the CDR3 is TGTGCCAGCAGCGTAGGGGCTAGCGGGGGTAACACCGGGGAGCTGTTTTTT.

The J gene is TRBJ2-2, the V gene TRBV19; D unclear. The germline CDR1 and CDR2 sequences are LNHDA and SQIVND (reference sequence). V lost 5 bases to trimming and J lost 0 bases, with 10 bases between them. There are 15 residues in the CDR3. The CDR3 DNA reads TGTGCCAGTAGTCCCTGGCAGACGAACACCGGGGAGCTGTTTTTT. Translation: CASSPWQTNTGELFF.

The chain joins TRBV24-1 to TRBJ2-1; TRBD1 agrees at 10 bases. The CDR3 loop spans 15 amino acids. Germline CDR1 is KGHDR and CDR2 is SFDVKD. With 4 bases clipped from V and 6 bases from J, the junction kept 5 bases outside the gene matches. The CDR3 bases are TGTGCCACCAGTGACCCGACAGGGGGCATCAATGAGCAGTTCTTC. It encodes CATSDPTGGINEQFF.

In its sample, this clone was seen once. The chain's CDR3 is CASSRGQGGELFF. The DNA for the CDR3 is TGTGCCAGCAGCCGGGGACAGGGGGGGGAGCTGTTTTTT. V usage is TRBV7-8 and J usage is TRBJ2-2, with 10 bases lining up with TRBD1. The germline CDR1 and CDR2 sequences are SGHVS and FQNEAQ. The J segment lost 8 bases and the V segment lost 5 bases, leaving 2 bases of the junction unmatched. This CDR3 region has 13 residues. Variable domain in full (rest from reference TRBV7-8 and TRBJ2-2): GAGVSQSPRYKVAKRGQDVALRCDPISGHVSLFWYQQALGQGPEFLTYFQNEAQLDKSGLPSDRFFAERPEGSVSTLKIQRTQQEDSAVYLCASSRGQGGELFFGEGSRLTVL.

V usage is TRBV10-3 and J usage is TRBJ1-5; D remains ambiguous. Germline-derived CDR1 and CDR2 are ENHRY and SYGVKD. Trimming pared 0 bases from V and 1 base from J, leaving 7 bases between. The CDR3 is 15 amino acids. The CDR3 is CAISESTGSNQPQHF. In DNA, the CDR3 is TGTGCCATCAGTGAGTCGACGGGGAGCAATCAGCCCCAGCATTTT.

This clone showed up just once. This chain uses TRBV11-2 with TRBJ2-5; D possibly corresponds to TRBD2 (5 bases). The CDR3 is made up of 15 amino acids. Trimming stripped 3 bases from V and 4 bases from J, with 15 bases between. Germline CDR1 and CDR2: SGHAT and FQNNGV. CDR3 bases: TGTGCCAGCAGCTTCGGTAGCCCGGGGAGAGAGACCCAGTACTTC. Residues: CASSFGSPGRETQYF.

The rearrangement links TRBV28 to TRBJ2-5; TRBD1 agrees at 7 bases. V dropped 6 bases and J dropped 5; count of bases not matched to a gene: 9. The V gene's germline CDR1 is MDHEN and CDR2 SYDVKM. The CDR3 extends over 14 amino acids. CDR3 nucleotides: TGTGCCAGCAGCACAAAAGGGGGCAGGGAGACCCAGTACTTC. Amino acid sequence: CASSTKGGRETQYF.

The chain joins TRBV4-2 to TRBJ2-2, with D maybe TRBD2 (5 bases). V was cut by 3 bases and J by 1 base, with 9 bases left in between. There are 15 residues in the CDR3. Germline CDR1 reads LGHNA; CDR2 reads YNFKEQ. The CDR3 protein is CASSQLAGNTGELFF. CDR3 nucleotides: TGTGCCAGCAGCCAGTTGGCGGGGAACACCGGGGAGCTGTTTTTT.